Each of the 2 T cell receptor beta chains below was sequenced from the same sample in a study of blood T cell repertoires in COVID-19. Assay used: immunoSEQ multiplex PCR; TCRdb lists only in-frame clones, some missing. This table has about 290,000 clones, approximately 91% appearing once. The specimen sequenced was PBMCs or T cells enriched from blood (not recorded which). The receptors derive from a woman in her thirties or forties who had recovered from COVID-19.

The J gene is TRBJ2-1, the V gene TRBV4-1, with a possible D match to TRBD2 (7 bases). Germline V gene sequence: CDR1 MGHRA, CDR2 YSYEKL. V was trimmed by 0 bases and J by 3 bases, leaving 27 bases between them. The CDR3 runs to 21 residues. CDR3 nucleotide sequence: TGCGCCAGCAGCCAAGATCGGGCTAGGGGGGAGCGCCGGGACTACTACAATGAGCAGTTCTTC. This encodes CASSQDRARGERRDYYNEQFF.

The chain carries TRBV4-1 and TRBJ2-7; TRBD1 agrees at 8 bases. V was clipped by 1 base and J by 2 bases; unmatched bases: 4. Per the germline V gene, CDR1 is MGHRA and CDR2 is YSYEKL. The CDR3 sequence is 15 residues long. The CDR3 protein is CASSQGTGRTYEQYF. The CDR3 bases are TGCGCCAGCAGCCAAGGGACAGGGAGGACCTACGAGCAGTACTTC.